These 14 T cell receptor beta chains were all obtained from the same sample, sequenced in a study of CD8+ T cells in alopecia areata. The treatment is: oral pan-JAK inhibitor, 5-10 mg twice daily. Sequencing used cDNA as its template, made by extracting RNA and reverse transcribing it. The assay was immunoSEQ multiplex PCR, and TCRdb's table has in-frame clones only and misses some. The data contain 95,000 to 100,000 clones, roughly three fifths of them singletons. Sequenced here: CD8+ T cells sorted from blood, sampled at week 4, from a patient treated with tofacitinib. The receptors were sampled from a human donor with alopecia areata.

This clone was picked up a small number of times. This chain joins TRBV7-2 and TRBJ2-1, with 11 bases fitting TRBD2. The V and J ends lost 7 bases and 7 bases, in that order; junction bases with no gene match: 9. The germline V gene encodes CDR1 SGHTA and CDR2 FQGNSA. The CDR3 covers 15 residues. CDR3 residues: CASTLDRTSGNEQFF. CDR3 DNA: TGTGCCAGCACCTTGGACCGGACTAGCGGGAATGAGCAGTTCTTC.

The chain carries TRBV7-9 and TRBJ1-6; 7 positions agree with TRBD1. CDR1 is SEHNR and CDR2 is FQNEAQ in the germline V gene (reference sequence). V shed 5 bases, J shed 16 bases, and the junction held 17 bases outside the gene matches. The CDR3 runs 15 residues. CDR3 coding DNA: TGTGCCAGCAGCGGGAACCGGGACAGACAACTTACGCTCCACTTT. Encoded protein: CASSGNRDRQLTLHF.

The chain has TRBV20-1 and TRBJ2-1; D gene uncertain. Germline loops: CDR1 DFQATT, CDR2 SNEGSKA (reference sequence). There are 10 residues in the CDR3. Trimming took 4 bases from V and 10 from J, leaving 8 bases between them. The CDR3 sequence: CSAIYGEQFF. The CDR3 DNA is TGCAGTGCTATATACGGGGAGCAGTTCTTC.

The V call is TRBV27, the J call TRBJ1-5; D ambiguous. V dropped 2 bases and J dropped 0 bases, with 8 bases sitting between them. This CDR3 comprises 15 residues. Germline CDR1 and CDR2: MNHEY and SMNVEV (reference sequence). CDR3 in amino acids: CASSLLGPSNQPQHF. In nucleotides, the CDR3 is TGTGCCAGCAGTTTACTGGGTCCTAGCAATCAGCCCCAGCATTTT.

V usage is TRBV30 and J usage is TRBJ1-3; D remains unclear. CDR3 size: 14 residues. V lost 1 base and J lost 1, with 8 bases in between. Germline V gene data show CDR1 as GTSNPN and CDR2 as SVGIG (reference sequence). In DNA, the CDR3 is TGTGCCTGGAGTGATGGGATTTCTGGAAACACCATATATTTT. This translates into CAWSDGISGNTIYF.

The genes are TRBV5-1 and TRBJ2-1, with D maybe TRBD2 (9 bases). This CDR3 has 18 residues. Germline lookup yields CDR1 SGHRS and CDR2 YFSETQ. V gave up 1 base and J gave up 3 bases, with 20 bases separating them. CDR3 region: CASSLYGQGAGGYNEQFF. Here the CDR3 DNA reads TGCGCCAGCAGCTTGTATGGACAGGGAGCGGGAGGCTACAATGAGCAGTTCTTC. Variable domain in full (rest from reference TRBV5-1 and TRBJ2-1): KAGVTQTPRYLIKTRGQQVTLSCSPISGHRSVSWYQQTPGQGLQFLFEYFSETQRNKGNFPGRFSGRQFSNSRSEMNVSTLELGDSALYLCASSLYGQGAGGYNEQFFGPGTRLTVL.

This rearrangement joins TRBV4-3 to TRBJ2-5; D might be TRBD1 (6 bases). The V gene lost 2 bases and the J gene lost 5 bases, with 15 bases spanning the gap. CDR1 and CDR2 (germline): LGHNA, YSLEER. This CDR3 has 15 residues. The CDR3 loop is CASSQRPGAAETQYF. CDR3 bases: TGCGCCAGCAGCCAACGGCCAGGGGCGGCGGAGACCCAGTACTTC.

This clone was seen more than once but under ten times. The V gene is TRBV30, the J gene TRBJ1-3; D call uncertain. The V gene's germline CDR1 is GTSNPN and CDR2 SVGIG (reference sequence). The CDR3 contains 14 residues. The V gene lost 3 bases and the J gene lost 0 bases, with 9 bases spanning the gap. CDR3 sequence (DNA): TGTGCCTGGAGCGTAGGTGTCTCTGGAAACACCATATATTTT. It is translated as CAWSVGVSGNTIYF.

This clone was found a few times. The V and J genes are TRBV2 and TRBJ2-2; D could derive from TRBD1 or TRBD2 (5 bases each). Trimming left V 11 bases short and J 4 bases short, with 29 bases between. CDR1 is SNHLY and CDR2 is FYNNEI in the germline V gene. The CDR3 length is 18 residues. For the CDR3, the DNA is TGTGCCGCCAATCCTCCCGGGCAGGGACCCTTGGGCACCGGGGAGCTGTTTTTT. Translation gives CAANPPGQGPLGTGELFF.

This clone showed up just once. This sequence joins TRBV11-1 and TRBJ1-1; D not resolved. The CDR3 loop spans 13 amino acids. The germline V and J ends were trimmed by 5 bases and 0 bases, with 7 bases remaining between them. CDR1 SGHAT and CDR2 FQDESV come from the germline V gene (reference sequence). Here the CDR3 DNA reads TGTGCCAGCAGCAGTTCGGTGAACACTGAAGCTTTCTTT. This translates into CASSSSVNTEAFF.

This clone has only one observation. V gene TRBV27 combines with J gene TRBJ2-5; maybe TRBD2 (5 bases). With 0 bases removed from V and 0 bases from J, the gap between germline ends came to 8 bases. This CDR3 has 15 residues. Per the germline V gene, CDR1 is MNHEY and CDR2 is SMNVEV (reference sequence). This chain's CDR3 is CASSLSRGYQETQYF. The DNA of the CDR3 is TGTGCCAGCAGTTTATCCCGCGGGTACCAAGAGACCCAGTACTTC.

The gene calls are TRBV9 and TRBJ2-3, with TRBD2 as a possible D gene (5 bases). Germline assignment: CDR1 SGDLS and CDR2 YYNGEE. The CDR3 runs to 16 residues. The V end was cut by 3 bases, the J end by 2 bases, with 16 bases between. This chain's CDR3 is CASSAESGLLTDTQYF. The DNA of the CDR3 is TGTGCCAGCAGCGCAGAAAGCGGTCTGCTCACAGATACGCAGTATTTT.

This clone is a singleton in its sample. V and J are TRBV4-3 and TRBJ2-7; D is unclear. Germline assignment: CDR1 LGHNA and CDR2 YSLEER. V was trimmed by 0 bases and J by 2 bases, leaving 11 bases between them. The length of the CDR3 is 15 residues. The CDR3 sequence: CASSQDTVGAYEQYF. The CDR3 nucleotides read TGCGCCAGCAGCCAAGATACGGTCGGAGCCTACGAGCAGTACTTC.

The chain carries TRBV25-1 and TRBJ2-7, with 8 bases identical to TRBD1. With 4 bases clipped from V and 2 bases from J, the junction kept 10 bases outside the gene matches. The CDR3 runs 16 residues. The germline V gene has CDR1 MGHDK and CDR2 SYGVNS. In nucleotides, the CDR3 is TGTGCCAGCAGTGGTGGACAGGGAGCAACCCCCTACGAGCAGTACTTC. Translation: CASSGGQGATPYEQYF.